Detailed here is one TCR beta chain. What it binds is not known. The data belong to a study of response to subunit inactivated influenza vaccine. Study-level points and caveats: Authors suggested seasonal influenza vaccinations each recruit few new T cells.

Germline assignment: CDR1 LGHNA and CDR2 YSLEER. Trimming removed 0 bases from V and 1 base from J, with 18 bases in between. The CDR3 is 18 residues long. A single record per CDR3 protein comes from TCRdb applying MiXCR to the RT-PCR reads. The table lists 600,000 to 700,000 distinct CDR3 sequences, 12% to 15% of them singletons. The sample consisted of PBMCs from blood, taken around 14 days before vaccination. This receptor was identified in a man aged 50-60 years who received an inactivated influenza vaccine. The J gene is TRBJ1-1, the V gene TRBV4-3, with a possible D match to TRBD1 (5 bases). Here the CDR3 DNA reads TGCGCCAGCAGCCAAGATCTTATCGGGCCGGGACGGAACACTGAAGCTTTCTTT. Translating it yields CASSQDLIGPGRNTEAFF.